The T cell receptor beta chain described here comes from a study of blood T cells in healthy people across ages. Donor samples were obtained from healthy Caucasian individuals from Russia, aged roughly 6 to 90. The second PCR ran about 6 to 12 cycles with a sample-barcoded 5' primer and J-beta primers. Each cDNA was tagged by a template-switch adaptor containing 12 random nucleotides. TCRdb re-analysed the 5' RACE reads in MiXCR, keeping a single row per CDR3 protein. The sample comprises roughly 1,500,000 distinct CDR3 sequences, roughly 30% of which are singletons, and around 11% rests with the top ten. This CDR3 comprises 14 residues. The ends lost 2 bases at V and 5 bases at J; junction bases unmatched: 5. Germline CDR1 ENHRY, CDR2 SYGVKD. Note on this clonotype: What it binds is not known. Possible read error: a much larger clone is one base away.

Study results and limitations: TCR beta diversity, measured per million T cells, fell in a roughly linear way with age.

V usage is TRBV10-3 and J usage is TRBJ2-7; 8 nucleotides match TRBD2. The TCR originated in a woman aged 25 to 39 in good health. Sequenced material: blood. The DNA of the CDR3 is TGTGCCATCAGTGAGGTTAGCGGGACCCACGAGCAGTACTTC. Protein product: CAISEVSGTHEQYF.